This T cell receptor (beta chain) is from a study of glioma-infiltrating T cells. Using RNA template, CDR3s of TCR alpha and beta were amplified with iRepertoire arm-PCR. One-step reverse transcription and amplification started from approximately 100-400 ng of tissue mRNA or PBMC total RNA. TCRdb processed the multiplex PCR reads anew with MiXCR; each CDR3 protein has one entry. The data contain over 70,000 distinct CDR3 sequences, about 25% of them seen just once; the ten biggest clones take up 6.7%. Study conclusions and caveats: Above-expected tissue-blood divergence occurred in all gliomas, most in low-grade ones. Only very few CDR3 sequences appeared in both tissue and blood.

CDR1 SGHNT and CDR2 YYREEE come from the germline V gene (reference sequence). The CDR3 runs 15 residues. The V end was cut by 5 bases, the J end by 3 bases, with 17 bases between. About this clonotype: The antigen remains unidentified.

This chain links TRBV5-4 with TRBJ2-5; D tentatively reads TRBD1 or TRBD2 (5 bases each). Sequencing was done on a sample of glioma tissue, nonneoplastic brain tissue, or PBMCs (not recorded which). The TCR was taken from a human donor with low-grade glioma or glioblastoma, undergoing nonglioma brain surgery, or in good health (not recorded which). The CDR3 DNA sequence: TGTGCCAGCAGGTTCCAAGGGGACGGAAAAGAGACCCAGTACTTC. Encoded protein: CASRFQGDGKETQYF.